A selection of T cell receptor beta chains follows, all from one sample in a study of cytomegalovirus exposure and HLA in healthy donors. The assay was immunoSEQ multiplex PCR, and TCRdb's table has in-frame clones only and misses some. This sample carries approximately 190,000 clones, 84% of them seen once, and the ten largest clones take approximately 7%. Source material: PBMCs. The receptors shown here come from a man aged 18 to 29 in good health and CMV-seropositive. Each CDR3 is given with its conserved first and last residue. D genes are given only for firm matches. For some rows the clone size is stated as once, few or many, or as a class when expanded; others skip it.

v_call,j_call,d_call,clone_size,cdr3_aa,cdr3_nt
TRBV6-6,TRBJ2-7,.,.,CASSYSPGASYEQYF,TGTGCCAGCAGTTACTCACCAGGGGCGTCCTACGAGCAGTACTTC
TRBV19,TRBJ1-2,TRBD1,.,CASSIQGTVYGYTF,TGTGCCAGTAGTATACAGGGGACAGTCTATGGCTACACCTTC
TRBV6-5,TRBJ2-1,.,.,CASYRVFDEQFF,TGTGCCAGCTACAGGGTTTTCGATGAGCAGTTCTTC
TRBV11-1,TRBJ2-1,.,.,CASSPEAGGNEQFF,TGTGCCAGCAGCCCCGAGGCAGGGGGGAATGAGCAGTTCTTC
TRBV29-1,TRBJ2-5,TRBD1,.,CSAGTGTGETQYF,TGCAGCGCCGGGACAGGGACGGGAGAGACCCAGTACTTC
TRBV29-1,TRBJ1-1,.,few,CSGRTYGTEAFF,TGCAGCGGGAGAACGTATGGCACTGAAGCTTTCTTT
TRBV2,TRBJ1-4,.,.,CASSNRAPTNEKLFF,TGTGCCAGCTCCAACAGGGCCCCAACTAATGAAAAACTGTTTTTT
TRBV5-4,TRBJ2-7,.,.,CASSFGGLYEQYF,TGTGCCAGCAGCTTTGGGGGACTGTACGAGCAGTACTTC
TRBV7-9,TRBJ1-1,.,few,CASRSQGLDTEAFF,TGTGCCAGCAGGTCTCAGGGATTGGACACTGAAGCTTTCTTT
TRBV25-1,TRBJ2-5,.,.,CASSDFTGRGTQYF,TGTGCCAGCAGTGATTTCACGGGCCGGGGGACCCAGTACTTC
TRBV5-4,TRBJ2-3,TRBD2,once,CASSDGTSGLLTDTQYF,TGTGCCAGCAGCGACGGGACTAGCGGACTTCTTACAGATACGCAGTATTTT
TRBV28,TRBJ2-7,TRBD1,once,CASSSTGVSYEQYF,TGTGCCAGCAGTTCGACAGGGGTTTCCTACGAGCAGTACTTC
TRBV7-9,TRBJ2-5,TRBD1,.,CASSLVSGQGQETQYF,TGTGCCAGCAGCTTAGTATCGGGACAGGGGCAAGAGACCCAGTACTTC
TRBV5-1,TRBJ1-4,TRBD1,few,CASSTGATNEKLFF,TGCGCCAGCAGTACAGGGGCAACTAATGAAAAACTGTTTTTT
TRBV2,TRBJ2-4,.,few,CASRETNIQYF,TGTGCCAGCAGGGAGACTAACATTCAGTACTTC
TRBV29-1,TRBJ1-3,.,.,CSVERRSSGNTIYF,TGCAGCGTTGAGAGACGGAGCTCTGGAAACACCATATATTTT
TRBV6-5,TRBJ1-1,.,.,CASSNTENTEAFF,TGTGCCAGCAGTAACACAGAGAACACTGAAGCTTTCTTT
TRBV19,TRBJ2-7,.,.,CASSMTGDTYEQYF,TGTGCCAGTAGTATGACAGGCGACACCTACGAGCAGTACTTC
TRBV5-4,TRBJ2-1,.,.,CASSFLRGSPGEFF,TGTGCCAGCAGCTTCCTCCGGGGAAGCCCGGGGGAGTTCTTC
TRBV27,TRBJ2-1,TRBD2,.,CASSLLIAGSNEQFF,TGTGCCAGCAGTTTATTGATAGCGGGAAGCAATGAGCAGTTCTTC
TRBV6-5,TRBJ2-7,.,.,CASSETADYSYEQYF,TGTGCCAGCAGCGAAACAGCCGACTACTCCTACGAGCAGTACTTC
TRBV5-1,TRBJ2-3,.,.,CASSLEGGETDTQYF,TGCGCCAGCAGCTTGGAGGGAGGTGAGACAGATACGCAGTATTTT
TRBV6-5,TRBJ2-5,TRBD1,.,CASSNRGWSETQYF,TGTGCCAGCAGTAACAGGGGTTGGTCGGAGACCCAGTACTTC
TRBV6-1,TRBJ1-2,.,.,CASSEGEGFSLSYGYTF,TGTGCCAGCAGTGAAGGGGAGGGCTTCTCCCTTAGTTATGGCTACACCTTC
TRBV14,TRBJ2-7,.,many,CASSRDLAGEQYF,TGTGCCAGCAGCCGCGATCTTGCGGGAGAGCAGTACTTC
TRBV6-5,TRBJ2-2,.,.,CASSRQTSTGELFF,TGTGCCAGCAGTAGACAAACAAGCACCGGGGAGCTGTTTTTT
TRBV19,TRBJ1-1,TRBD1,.,CASSTGQGRTEAFF,TGTGCCAGTAGTACGGGACAGGGGAGGACTGAAGCTTTCTTT
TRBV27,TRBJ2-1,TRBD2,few,CASSLPPGGRGTYNEQFF,TGTGCCAGCAGTTTACCCCCGGGGGGTCGGGGGACCTACAATGAGCAGTTCTTC
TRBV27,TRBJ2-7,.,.,CASSYPPVRAPNYEQYF,TGTGCCAGCAGTTACCCCCCTGTCAGGGCCCCTAACTACGAGCAGTACTTC
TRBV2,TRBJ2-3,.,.,CASSLDLTRTDTQYF,TGTGCCAGCAGCCTCGACCTGACTCGCACAGATACGCAGTATTTT
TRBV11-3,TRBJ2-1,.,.,CASSPGPRNEQFF,TGTGCCAGCAGTCCCGGTCCCCGCAATGAGCAGTTCTTC
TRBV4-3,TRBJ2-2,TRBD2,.,CASSYYPYGTSLNTGELFF,TGCGCCAGCAGCTACTACCCTTACGGGACTAGCCTGAACACCGGGGAGCTGTTTTTT
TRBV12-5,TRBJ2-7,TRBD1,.,CASGLGTGGREQYF,TGTGCTAGTGGTTTGGGGACAGGGGGCCGCGAGCAGTACTTC
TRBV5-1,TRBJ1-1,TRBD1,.,CASSKDRADREAFF,TGCGCCAGCAGCAAGGACAGGGCCGATCGTGAAGCTTTCTTT
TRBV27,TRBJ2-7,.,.,CASSFGRDYEQYF,TGTGCCAGCAGTTTCGGCAGGGACTACGAGCAGTACTTC
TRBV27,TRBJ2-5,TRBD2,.,CASSFPGLAGGYRQETQYF,TGTGCCAGCAGTTTCCCGGGACTAGCGGGAGGTTACAGACAAGAGACCCAGTACTTC
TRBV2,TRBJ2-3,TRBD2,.,CASSEALGLAGVKDTQYF,TGTGCCAGCAGTGAAGCGCTGGGACTAGCGGGAGTGAAAGATACGCAGTATTTT
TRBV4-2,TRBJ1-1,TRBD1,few,CASSRDAGTGSEGAFF,TGTGCCAGCAGCCGGGACGCGGGGACAGGGTCCGAGGGAGCTTTCTTT
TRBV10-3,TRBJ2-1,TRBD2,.,CAVLAGGPSNEQFF,TGTGCCGTACTAGCGGGAGGGCCGTCGAATGAGCAGTTCTTC
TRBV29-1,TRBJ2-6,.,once,CSVEVGVVSGANVLTF,TGCAGCGTTGAGGTAGGGGTCGTCTCTGGGGCCAACGTCCTGACTTTC
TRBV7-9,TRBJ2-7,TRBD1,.,CASSPDRNHEQYF,TGTGCCAGCAGCCCGGACAGGAACCACGAGCAGTACTTC
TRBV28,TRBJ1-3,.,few,CASGDSRFSGNTIYF,TGTGCCAGCGGCGACAGCCGATTCTCTGGAAACACCATATATTTT
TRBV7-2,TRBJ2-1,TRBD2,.,CASSLSGRAHNEQFF,TGTGCCAGCAGCCTTAGCGGGAGGGCCCACAATGAGCAGTTCTTC
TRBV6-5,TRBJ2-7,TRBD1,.,CASLSRDRAHEQYF,TGTGCCAGCCTCTCCCGGGACAGGGCCCACGAGCAGTACTTC
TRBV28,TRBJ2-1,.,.,CASSRGSYNEQFF,TGTGCCAGCAGTAGGGGCTCCTACAATGAGCAGTTCTTC